This T cell receptor beta chain was captured in a study of tumor-infiltrating lymphocytes in primary liver carcinoma. Points from the study as a whole: Overlap in tumor-adjacent and tumor-blood pairs fell below that of tumor region pairs. Appearing in all five tumor regions was true of only about 8-25% of top clones.

Constant-region priming of about 500 ng total RNA yielded TCR beta cDNA. Three nested multiplex PCR rounds, a slightly modified ARM-PCR method, built the TCR beta libraries. A C-beta reverse primer was combined with TRBV1-TRBV30 forward primers in the first two PCR rounds, and each round had about 10 cycles. Using its own MiXCR run on the multiplex PCR reads, TCRdb lists one record per CDR3 protein. The sample includes approximately 100,000 distinct CDR3 sequences, about two thirds of them seen just once. Germline values: CDR1 MDHEN, CDR2 SYDVKM. Trimming shortened V by 6 bases and J by 7 bases, and 15 bases separated the two germline ends. There are 14 residues in the CDR3. Total RNA and DNA came together from around 18-30 mg of bulk tissue without cell sorting. Remarks on this clonotype: As yet, its antigen is unknown.

The sample consisted of liver tumor tissue from sampling region 2. Described subset: tumor region T2, inferior pole. This chain joins TRBV28 and TRBJ1-4, with D maybe TRBD1 (5 bases). The sequence came from an older woman with primary liver carcinoma and hepatitis B virus infection. The DNA for the CDR3 is TGTGCCAGCAGCCCCCAGGGAGGTAGTGAAAAACTGTTTTTT. Translation gives CASSPQGGSEKLFF.